These 24 T cell receptor beta chains originate from one sample sequenced in a study of post-analysis software for immune sequencing data. General study findings and limits: Patients showed TRBV5-6, TRBV5-1 and TRBV20-1 among roughly five TRBV segments more frequent than in controls.

Prepared libraries of TCR beta cDNA carried unique molecular identifiers. MiXCR, run by TCRdb on the PCR reads, gives a single entry per CDR3 protein. This repertoire shows some 690,000 distinct CDR3 sequences, approximately 59% found once; its top ten account for over 9%. The antigens these receptors bind are not known. The sample taken for sequencing was blood. The receptors originated from a girl aged 2 to 10 with multiple sclerosis.

The chain recombines TRBV29-1 with TRBJ2-1, with D possibly TRBD2 on 5 matching bases. Trimming shortened V by 5 bases and J by 0 bases, and 14 bases separated the two germline ends. Germline CDR1 is SQVTM and CDR2 is ANQGSEA. There are 15 residues in the CDR3. The CDR3 nucleotides read TGCAGCGTTTCTCAAGCGGCCTCCTCCTACAATGAGCAGTTCTTC. It yields the protein CSVSQAASSYNEQFF.

The genes are TRBV12-3 or TRBV12-4 and TRBJ2-5; D perhaps matches TRBD1 (6 bases). The CDR3 covers 14 residues. Between the trimmed V and J ends, which lost 4 bases and 2 bases, there was a span of 11 bases. The CDR3: CASSSLDRQETQYF. The CDR3 nucleotides are TGTGCCAGCAGTTCATTGGACAGACAAGAGACCCAGTACTTC.

The V call is TRBV12-3 or TRBV12-4, the J call TRBJ2-1; 12 positions agree with TRBD2. The V and J ends lost 7 bases and 5 bases, in that order; junction bases with no gene match: 9. The CDR3 sequence is 16 residues long. The CDR3 DNA reads as TGTGCCAGCACCCAGACTAGCGGGAGAGGGGACAATGAGCAGTTCTTC. Translation gives CASTQTSGRGDNEQFF.

The CDR3 DNA sequence: TGTGCCAGCAGCCATTTGGGACAGAACACTGAAGCTTTCTTT. Protein: CASSHLGQNTEAFF. The rearrangement links TRBV3-1 to TRBJ1-1; weak D call: TRBD1 (6 bases). The CDR3 is 14 amino acids. Trimming removed 3 bases at V and 1 base at J, with 9 bases between. CDR1 is LGHDT, CDR2 YNNKEL, per germline (reference sequence).

The rearrangement links TRBV20-1 to TRBJ2-1, with TRBD2 identical over 12 bases. The CDR3 covers 15 residues. With 6 bases clipped from V and 5 bases from J, the junction kept 8 bases outside the gene matches. In germline, CDR1 is DFQATT, CDR2 SNEGSKA (reference sequence). The CDR3 reads CSANRRTSGDNEQFF. CDR3 nucleotide sequence: TGCAGTGCAAACCGACGGACTAGCGGGGACAATGAGCAGTTCTTC.

The V gene is TRBV7-2, the J gene TRBJ2-5, with 16 bases identical to TRBD2. This CDR3 contains 18 residues. Germline V gene lookup returns CDR1 SGHTA and CDR2 FQGNSA. V lost 2 bases, J lost 7 bases, and 10 bases stayed unmatched. The CDR3 reads CASSLPGLAGGGVATQYF. For the CDR3, the DNA is TGTGCCAGCAGCTTACCGGGACTAGCGGGGGGGGGCGTCGCGACCCAGTACTTC.

This clonotype turned up a few times. J is TRBJ2-3 and V is TRBV29-1, with a tentative D call TRBD1 (6 bases). Deletions cut 7 bases from V and 6 bases from J, with 17 bases between. Per the germline V gene, CDR1 is SQVTM and CDR2 is ANQGSEA. This CDR3 comprises 13 residues. The CDR3 coding sequence is TGCAGCGCGGGAACCCTCAGGGGTGATACGCAGTATTTT. Protein sequence: CSAGTLRGDTQYF.

This chain connects TRBV20-1 to TRBJ1-2, with D possibly being TRBD1 (6 bases). V was shortened by 6 bases and J by 2 bases, with 10 bases between the two germline ends. Germline assignment: CDR1 DFQATT and CDR2 SNEGSKA (reference sequence). This CDR3 has 12 residues. This chain's CDR3 is CSAVGGNYGYTF. For the CDR3, the DNA is TGCAGTGCCGTAGGGGGGAACTATGGCTACACCTTC.

This clonotype appeared a few times. The V gene is TRBV7-9, the J gene TRBJ2-3; D ambiguous. This CDR3 region has 15 residues. Trimming took 4 bases from V and 6 from J, leaving 17 bases between them. Germline CDR1 reads SEHNR; CDR2 reads FQNEAQ (reference sequence). The CDR3 reads CASSSPEGNTDTQYF. The CDR3 DNA sequence: TGTGCCAGCAGCTCTCCTGAAGGGAATACGGATACGCAGTATTTT.

The table lists this clonotype with a few counts. This chain connects TRBV5-1 to TRBJ2-1, with 10 bases lining up with TRBD2. Germline CDR1 reads SGHRS; CDR2 reads YFSETQ. V was pared by 4 bases and J by 15 bases, with 16 bases of the junction left unmatched. CDR3 length: 15 amino acids. The CDR3 bases are TGCGCCAGCAGCCCAACAACTCTAGCGGGAGACTTTCCGTTCTTC. Encoded protein: CASSPTTLAGDFPFF.

This chain joins TRBV5-1 and TRBJ2-5, with TRBD2 identical over 7 bases. V gave up 4 bases and J gave up 3 bases; unmatched junction bases: 12. The germline gives CDR1 SGHRS, CDR2 YFSETQ. This CDR3 contains 16 residues. Written as DNA, the CDR3 is TGCGCCAGCAGCCTTACGGGAGGAGGAGAGGAAGAGACCCAGTACTTC. Protein: CASSLTGGGEEETQYF.

The chain combines TRBV10-2 with TRBJ1-6, with D unclear. Trimming took off 3 bases at V and 15 bases at J, with 15 bases between the two ends. CDR3 size: 13 residues. CDR1 and CDR2 (germline): WSHSY, SAAADI. CDR3 in DNA: TGCGCCAGCAGTGATTTGGGGAACGAGAGCCTCCACTTT. Encoded protein: CASSDLGNESLHF.

The count of this clonotype is one. V and J are TRBV3-1 and TRBJ2-3; no reliable D call. This CDR3 has 14 residues. Germline CDR1 and CDR2: LGHDT and YNNKEL (reference sequence). V lost 1 base to trimming and J lost 6 bases, with 11 bases between them. The CDR3 reads CASSQGKGPDTQYF. The DNA of the CDR3 is TGTGCCAGCAGCCAAGGTAAAGGTCCCGATACGCAGTATTTT.

J is TRBJ2-1 and V is TRBV29-1, with TRBD2 identical over 7 bases. The CDR3 contains 13 residues. Per the germline V gene, CDR1 is SQVTM and CDR2 is ANQGSEA. V was clipped by 2 bases and J by 3 bases; unmatched bases: 1. CDR3 in DNA: TGCAGCGTTGAACTAGCGGACTACAATGAGCAGTTCTTC. Translated: CSVELADYNEQFF.

This clonotype appeared a few times. J is TRBJ1-2 and V is TRBV18, with 8 bases lining up with TRBD1. This CDR3 is built from 15 residues. Germline-derived CDR1 and CDR2 are KGHSH and LQKENI. V was clipped by 5 bases and J by 4 bases; unmatched bases: 9. CDR3 sequence: CASSSPGTGVYGYTF. In DNA, the CDR3 is TGTGCCAGCTCATCTCCCGGGACAGGAGTCTATGGCTACACCTTC. Variable domain in full (rest from reference TRBV18 and TRBJ1-2): NAGVMQNPRHLVRRRGQEARLRCSPMKGHSHVYWYRQLPEEGLKFMVYLQKENIIDESGMPKERFSAEFPKEGPSILRIQQVVRGDSAAYFCASSSPGTGVYGYTFGSGTRLTVV.

The J gene is TRBJ2-1, the V gene TRBV7-2; D may be TRBD1 or TRBD2 (5 bases each). The germline gives CDR1 SGHTA, CDR2 FQGNSA. V was clipped by 5 bases and J by 5 bases, with 13 bases between them. The CDR3 spans 14 residues. The CDR3, as DNA: TGTGCCAGCAGCCTGTCTCCGGGACACAATGAGCAGTTCTTC. The encoded protein is CASSLSPGHNEQFF.

The chain carries TRBV29-1 and TRBJ2-1; D perhaps matches TRBD2 (7 bases). V lost 1 base, J lost 3 bases, and 19 bases lay in between. The V gene's germline CDR1 is SQVTM and CDR2 ANQGSEA. The CDR3 contains 17 residues. The CDR3 nucleotides are TGCAGCGTTGAAGGGACTGCGGGCGGGGGCGGCTACAATGAGCAGTTCTTC. It is translated as CSVEGTAGGGGYNEQFF.

The rearrangement links TRBV5-1 to TRBJ2-1; weak D call: TRBD2 (5 bases). Trimming took off 2 bases at V and 10 bases at J, with 19 bases between the two ends. The CDR3 totals 15 residues. Germline V gives CDR1 SGHRS, CDR2 YFSETQ. The CDR3: CASSFGGRRSDEQFF. The CDR3 DNA reads as TGCGCCAGCAGCTTCGGCGGGCGTCGCAGTGACGAGCAGTTCTTC. The whole variable domain, filled in from reference TRBV5-1 and TRBJ2-1, reads KAGVTQTPRYLIKTRGQQVTLSCSPISGHRSVSWYQQTPGQGLQFLFEYFSETQRNKGNFPGRFSGRQFSNSRSEMNVSTLELGDSALYLCASSFGGRRSDEQFFGPGTRLTVL.

The chain couples TRBV15 to TRBJ2-1; 10 bases match TRBD2. V shed 0 bases and J 7 bases; nucleotides not matched to a gene: 9. Germline V CDR1 and CDR2: LNHNV, YYDKDF (reference sequence). The CDR3 loop spans 17 amino acids. This CDR3 reads CATSRDLLAGFRNEQFF. The CDR3 DNA sequence: TGTGCCACCAGCAGAGATTTACTAGCGGGGTTTCGGAATGAGCAGTTCTTC.

The chain employs TRBV12-3 or TRBV12-4 and TRBJ2-1; a weak D match, TRBD2 (6 bases). There are 14 residues in the CDR3. The V end lost 3 bases, the J end lost 4 bases, and 10 bases lay between the germline ends. CDR3 bases: TGTGCCAGCAGTTTCGCTAGCGCTTACAATGAGCAGTTCTTC. Translating it yields CASSFASAYNEQFF.

The genes are TRBV5-1 and TRBJ2-1, with 11 bases matching TRBD2. Germline V gene lookup returns CDR1 SGHRS and CDR2 YFSETQ. The junction had 8 bases not matched to a gene; V was cut back by 0 bases and J by 9 bases. This CDR3 region has 16 residues. The DNA for the CDR3 is TGCGCCAGCAGCTTGGAGGCTAGCGGGAGGTCGGGTGAGCAGTTCTTC. Protein product: CASSLEASGRSGEQFF.

The chain employs TRBV7-9 and TRBJ1-2, with D uncertain. Trimming pared 3 bases from V and 7 bases from J, leaving 12 bases between. The CDR3 runs 13 residues. Looked up from germline, CDR1 is SEHNR and CDR2 is FQNEAQ (reference sequence). The CDR3 nucleotides read TGTGCCAGCAGCTTGGAGGAGCTCGGTGGCTACACCTTC. Protein sequence: CASSLEELGGYTF. Combining the CDR3 with reference TRBV7-9 and TRBJ1-2 gives the whole variable domain DTGVSQNPRHKITKRGQNVTFRCDPISEHNRLYWYRQTLGQGPEFLTYFQNEAQLEKSRLLSDRFSAERPKGSFSTLEIQRTEQGDSAMYLCASSLEELGGYTFGSGTRLTVV.

The table lists this clonotype with a count of one. The chain is built from TRBV7-9 and TRBJ1-5; D is undetermined. The CDR3 loop spans 14 amino acids. Trimming removed 5 bases at V and 5 bases at J, with 13 bases between. Germline V CDR1 and CDR2: SEHNR, FQNEAQ (reference sequence). The CDR3 region is CASSPQFPDQPQHF. The CDR3 region has the DNA TGTGCCAGCAGCCCGCAGTTCCCCGATCAGCCCCAGCATTTT.

This clonotype was counted only a few times. V gene TRBV2 combines with J gene TRBJ2-7, with D uncertain. Between the trimmed V and J ends, which lost 3 bases and 2 bases, there was a span of 11 bases. Germline CDR1 SNHLY, CDR2 FYNNEI. CDR3 length: 14 amino acids. In DNA form, the CDR3 reads TGTGCCAGCAGTGACGGAGAGAACCCCTACGAGCAGTACTTC. This gives the protein CASSDGENPYEQYF.